This T cell receptor (beta chain) was recorded in a study of radiotherapy plus CTLA-4 blockade in lung cancer. J lost 8 bases, V lost 4 bases, and 23 bases had no gene match. The germline CDR1 and CDR2 sequences are SGDLS and YYNGEE. The CDR3 is 20 amino acids. TCRdb keeps only in-frame clones here, not all; method: immunoSEQ multiplex PCR. The sample records 90,000 to 100,000 clones, 88% being singletons. Receiving focal radiation plus CTLA-4 blockade with ipilimumab were patients who had chemo-refractory metastatic non-small-cell lung cancer. The chain uses TRBV9 and TRBJ2-3, with 12 positions matching TRBD2. The sequences come from peripheral blood, collected from a patient treated with radiotherapy plus ipilimumab. This clonotype originated in a human donor with non-small cell lung cancer that progressed on radiotherapy plus ipilimumab. The CDR3 is CASSKHLAGGPGGGLGTQYF. CDR3 in DNA: TGTGCCAGCAGCAAGCATCTAGCGGGAGGGCCAGGAGGAGGATTAGGTACGCAGTATTTT.